The present entry profiles one TCR beta chain with its context. What it binds is not known. The ends lost 4 bases at V and 0 bases at J; junction bases unmatched: 6. The CDR3 is 15 amino acids. Germline V gives CDR1 DFQATT, CDR2 SNEGSKA (reference sequence). This sample stems from a study of metastatic and nonmetastatic thyroid tumors. Study-wide context: Across peripheral blood and tumor or nodule tissue samples taken from malignant and benign thyroid patients, the repertoires were compared with one another.

Patients had received no treatment of any kind before thyroid surgery. Original analysis: The study built a papillary thyroid cancer distant-metastasis classifier from CDR3 differences across clinicopathological groups. TCRdb re-called clones via MiXCR from the PCR reads. These V and J calls rely on TCRdb rather than the paper's analysis. The sample holds 8,000 to 9,000 clones, more than 20% seen once. Broader study findings: Within blood and tumor, benign nodules reportedly had significantly lower TCR beta diversity than malignant thyroid tumors did.

V gene TRBV20-1 combines with J gene TRBJ2-1; the match to TRBD2 covers 7 bases. Input material: tumor tissue. This sequence was found in a female donor with papillary thyroid cancer or a benign thyroid nodule (not recorded which). Some clones in this sample may be carry-over from other donors' samples. The CDR3: CSANSGTASYNEQFF. The CDR3 DNA reads as TGCAGTGCTAACAGCGGGACCGCCTCCTACAATGAGCAGTTCTTC.